This is a list of T cell receptor beta chains from one sample in a study of T cell repertoires in ileal Crohn's disease. Clones were sequenced by immunoSEQ multiplex PCR, and TCRdb holds only the in-frame ones, with some missing. The sample has about 4,000 clones, over 55% seen once. Sequencing was carried out using ileal tissue. These receptors all stem from an adult with Crohn's disease. Both conserved end residues are part of each CDR3. Each record gives: J gene, clone size, V gene, D gene, CDR3 protein, CDR3 DNA. A D gene is named only where the DNA matches it firmly. Rows give clone size only sometimes, using once, few, many, or a class for an expanded clone.

TRBJ2-5	NA	TRBV15	TRBD2	CATSRVPAGAETQYF	TGTGCCACCAGCAGAGTCCCAGCGGGGGCCGAGACCCAGTACTTC
TRBJ2-4	once	TRBV2	NA	CASSEDEGGRNF	TGTGCCAGCAGTGAGGACGAGGGGGGCAGGAACTTC
TRBJ2-2	few	TRBV18	NA	CASSPQGNTGELFF	TGTGCCAGCTCCCCCCAAGGAAACACCGGGGAGCTGTTTTTT
TRBJ2-3	once	TRBV14	NA	CASSPPPGGRADTQYF	TGTGCCAGCAGCCCTCCCCCAGGGGGGAGGGCAGATACGCAGTATTTT
TRBJ2-2	NA	TRBV15	NA	CATSRDPGHLINTGELFF	TGTGCCACCAGCAGAGATCCGGGACATTTGATTAACACCGGGGAGCTGTTTTTT
TRBJ2-3	once	TRBV7-3	TRBD2	CASSLEAGVNTDTQYF	TGTGCCAGCAGCTTAGAAGCGGGGGTTAACACAGATACGCAGTATTTT
TRBJ1-3	NA	TRBV28	NA	CASTRQVLGGNTIYF	TGTGCCAGCACGAGACAGGTTTTGGGAGGAAACACCATATATTTT
TRBJ2-5	NA	TRBV27	NA	CASSLGVLETQYF	TGTGCCAGCAGTTTAGGGGTTTTAGAGACCCAGTACTTC
TRBJ1-2	few	TRBV9	TRBD1	CASSVGGGASYTF	TGTGCCAGCAGCGTAGGAGGGGGCGCGAGCTACACCTTC
TRBJ2-2	NA	TRBV7-2	TRBD1	CASSQGDRVGTGELFF	TGTGCCAGCAGCCAAGGGGACAGGGTCGGCACCGGGGAGCTGTTTTTT
TRBJ1-2	NA	TRBV19	TRBD1	CASRGANYGYTF	TGTGCCAGCAGGGGGGCCAACTATGGCTACACCTTC
TRBJ2-5	NA	TRBV19	NA	CASSIVDRETQYF	TGTGCCAGTAGTATAGTGGACCGAGAGACCCAGTACTTC
TRBJ2-4	NA	TRBV5-5	TRBD1	CASSPTGVSFKNIQYF	TGTGCCAGCAGCCCAACAGGGGTCAGTTTCAAAAACATTCAGTACTTC
TRBJ1-4	NA	TRBV5-1	NA	CASSLGGGQGKLFF	TGCGCCAGCAGCTTGGGTGGCGGTCAGGGAAAACTGTTTTTT
TRBJ1-5	NA	TRBV5-8	NA	CASSQVSGANSNQPQHF	TGTGCCAGCAGCCAAGTATCAGGGGCGAATAGCAATCAGCCCCAGCATTTT
TRBJ2-2	NA	TRBV18	NA	CASSPRRENTGELFF	TGTGCCAGCTCACCCCGGAGGGAGAACACCGGGGAGCTGTTTTTT
TRBJ2-5	NA	TRBV6-1	TRBD1	CASSRDRGETQYF	TGTGCCAGCAGTCGGGACAGGGGAGAGACCCAGTACTTC
TRBJ1-1	NA	TRBV6-8	NA	CASELYTEAFF	TGTGCCAGCGAGCTTTACACTGAAGCTTTCTTT
TRBJ2-5	once	TRBV7-9	TRBD2	CAGGLAGPETQYF	TGTGCCGGGGGACTAGCGGGGCCTGAGACCCAGTACTTC
TRBJ1-1	NA	TRBV7-9	NA	CASSSTGDTALNTEAFF	TGTGCCAGCAGCTCCACCGGCGATACAGCATTGAACACTGAAGCTTTCTTT
TRBJ2-3	NA	TRBV30	TRBD1	CAWGYGTGGWTDTQYF	TGTGCCTGGGGGTATGGGACAGGGGGATGGACAGATACGCAGTATTTT
TRBJ1-6	NA	TRBV2	TRBD1	CASSRTGGQGSTGGYSPLHF	TGTGCCAGCAGTCGGACTGGGGGACAGGGTTCAACGGGAGGCTATTCACCCCTCCACTTT
TRBJ1-2	NA	TRBV7-2	NA	CASSPGGGSNYGYTF	TGTGCCAGCAGCCCCGGGGGGGGATCTAACTATGGCTACACCTTC
TRBJ2-2	NA	TRBV10-1	NA	CASSESRGKSNTGELFF	TGCGCCAGCAGTGAGTCGAGGGGCAAATCGAACACCGGGGAGCTGTTTTTT
TRBJ2-7	few	TRBV2	NA	CASSPDRSRGYEQYF	TGTGCCAGCAGTCCAGACAGGTCCAGGGGCTACGAGCAGTACTTC
TRBJ2-4	NA	TRBV15	TRBD1	CATSYSTGFDKNIQYF	TGTGCCACCAGCTACTCGACAGGGTTTGACAAAAACATTCAGTACTTC
TRBJ2-7	few	TRBV7-6	TRBD1	CASSLGTGKSYEQYF	TGTGCCAGCAGCTTAGGGACAGGGAAATCCTACGAGCAGTACTTC
TRBJ2-1	NA	TRBV6-1	TRBD2	CASSEMSSGGANEQFF	TGTGCCAGCAGTGAAATGAGTAGCGGGGGGGCAAATGAGCAGTTCTTC